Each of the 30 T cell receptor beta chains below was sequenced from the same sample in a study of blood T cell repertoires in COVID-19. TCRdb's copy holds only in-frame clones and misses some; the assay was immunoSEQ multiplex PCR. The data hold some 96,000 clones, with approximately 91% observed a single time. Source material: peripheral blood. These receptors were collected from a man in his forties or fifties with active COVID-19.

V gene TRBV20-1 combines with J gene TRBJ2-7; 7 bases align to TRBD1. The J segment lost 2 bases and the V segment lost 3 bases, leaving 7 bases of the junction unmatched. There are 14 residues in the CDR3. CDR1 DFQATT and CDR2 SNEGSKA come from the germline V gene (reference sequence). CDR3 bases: TGCAGTGCTAGTAAGGGGGCTGGCGCCTACGAGCAGTACTTC. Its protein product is CSASKGAGAYEQYF.

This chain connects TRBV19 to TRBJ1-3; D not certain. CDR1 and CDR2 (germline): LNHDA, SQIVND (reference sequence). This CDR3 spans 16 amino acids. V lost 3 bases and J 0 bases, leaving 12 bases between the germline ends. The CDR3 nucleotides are TGTGCCAGTAGTATGGATGGAGCGGCCTCTGGAAACACCATATATTTT. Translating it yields CASSMDGAASGNTIYF.

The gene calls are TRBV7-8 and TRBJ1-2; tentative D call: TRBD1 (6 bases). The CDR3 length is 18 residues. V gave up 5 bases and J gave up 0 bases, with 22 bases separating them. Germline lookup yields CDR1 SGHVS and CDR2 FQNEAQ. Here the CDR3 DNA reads TGTGCCAGCAGCATAAGAAACAGGGTTGTTGGCGCTAACTATGGCTACACCTTC. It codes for CASSIRNRVVGANYGYTF. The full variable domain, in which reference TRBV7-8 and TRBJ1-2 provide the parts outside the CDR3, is GAGVSQSPRYKVAKRGQDVALRCDPISGHVSLFWYQQALGQGPEFLTYFQNEAQLDKSGLPSDRFFAERPEGSVSTLKIQRTQQEDSAVYLCASSIRNRVVGANYGYTFGSGTRLTVV.

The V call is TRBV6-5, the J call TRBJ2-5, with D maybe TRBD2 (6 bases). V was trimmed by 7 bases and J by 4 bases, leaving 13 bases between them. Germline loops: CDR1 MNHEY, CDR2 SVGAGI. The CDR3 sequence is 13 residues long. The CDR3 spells CASKRLEVETQYF. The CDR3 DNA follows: TGTGCCAGCAAGAGACTAGAAGTAGAGACCCAGTACTTC.

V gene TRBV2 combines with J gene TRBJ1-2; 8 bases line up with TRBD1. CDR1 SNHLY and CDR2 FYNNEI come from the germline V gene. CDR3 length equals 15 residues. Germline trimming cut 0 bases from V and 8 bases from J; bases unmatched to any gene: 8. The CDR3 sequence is CASSEARQGASGYTF. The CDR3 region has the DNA TGTGCCAGCAGTGAAGCGCGCCAGGGGGCCAGCGGCTACACCTTC.

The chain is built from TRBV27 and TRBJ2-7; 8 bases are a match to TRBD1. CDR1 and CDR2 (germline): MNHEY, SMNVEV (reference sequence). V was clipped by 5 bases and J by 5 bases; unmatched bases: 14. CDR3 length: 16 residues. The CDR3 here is CASSPLISDRAHEQYF. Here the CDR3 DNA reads TGTGCCAGCAGTCCCCTTATTTCGGACAGGGCCCACGAGCAGTACTTC.

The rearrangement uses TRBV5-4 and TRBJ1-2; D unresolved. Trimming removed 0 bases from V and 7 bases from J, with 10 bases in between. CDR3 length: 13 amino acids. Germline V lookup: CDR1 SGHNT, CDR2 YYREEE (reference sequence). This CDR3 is CASSLGPPSGYTF. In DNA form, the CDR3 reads TGTGCCAGCAGCTTGGGGCCCCCCAGTGGCTACACCTTC.

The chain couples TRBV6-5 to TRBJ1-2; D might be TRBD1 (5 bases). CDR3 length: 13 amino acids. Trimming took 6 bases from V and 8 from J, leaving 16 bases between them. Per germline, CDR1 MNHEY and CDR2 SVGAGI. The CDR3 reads CASSPRGTRGYTF. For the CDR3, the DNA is TGTGCCAGCAGCCCCCGGGGGACTCGGGGCTACACCTTC.

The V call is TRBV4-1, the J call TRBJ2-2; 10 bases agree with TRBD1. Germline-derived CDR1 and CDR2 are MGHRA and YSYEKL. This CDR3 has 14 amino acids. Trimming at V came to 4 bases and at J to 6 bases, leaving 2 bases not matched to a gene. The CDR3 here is CASSLGQGAGELFF. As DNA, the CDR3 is TGCGCCAGCAGCCTAGGACAGGGGGCCGGGGAGCTGTTTTTT.

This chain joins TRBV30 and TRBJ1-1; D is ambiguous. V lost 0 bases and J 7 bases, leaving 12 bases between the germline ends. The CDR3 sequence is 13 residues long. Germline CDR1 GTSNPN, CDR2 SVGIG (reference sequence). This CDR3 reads CAWSVTGLDEAFF. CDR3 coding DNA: TGTGCCTGGAGTGTAACGGGGTTAGATGAAGCTTTCTTT.

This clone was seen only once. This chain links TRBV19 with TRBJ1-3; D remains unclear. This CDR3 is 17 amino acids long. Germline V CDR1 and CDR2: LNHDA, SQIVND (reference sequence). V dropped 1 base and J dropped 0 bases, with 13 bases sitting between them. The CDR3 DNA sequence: TGTGCCAGTAGTATAGCCCAGGCCCCGAGCTCTGGAAACACCATATATTTT. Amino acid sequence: CASSIAQAPSSGNTIYF.

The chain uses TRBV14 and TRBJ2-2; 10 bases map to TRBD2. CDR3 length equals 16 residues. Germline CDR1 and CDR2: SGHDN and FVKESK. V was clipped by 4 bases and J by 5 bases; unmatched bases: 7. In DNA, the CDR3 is TGTGCCAGCAGCCGAGCGGGAGGGCCGGGTACCGGGGAGCTGTTTTTT. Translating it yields CASSRAGGPGTGELFF.

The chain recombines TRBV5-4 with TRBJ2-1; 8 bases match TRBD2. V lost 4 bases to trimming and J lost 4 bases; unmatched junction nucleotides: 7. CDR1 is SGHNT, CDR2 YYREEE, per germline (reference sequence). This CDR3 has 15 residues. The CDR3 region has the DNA TGTGCCAGCAGCCGAGATAGCGGGACATACAATGAGCAGTTCTTC. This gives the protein CASSRDSGTYNEQFF.

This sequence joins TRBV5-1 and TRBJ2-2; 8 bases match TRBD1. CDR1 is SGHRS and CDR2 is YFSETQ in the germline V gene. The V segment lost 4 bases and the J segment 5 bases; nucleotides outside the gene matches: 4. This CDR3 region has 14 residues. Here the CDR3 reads CASSPGQGTGELFF. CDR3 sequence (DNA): TGCGCCAGCAGCCCCGGACAGGGAACCGGGGAGCTGTTTTTT.

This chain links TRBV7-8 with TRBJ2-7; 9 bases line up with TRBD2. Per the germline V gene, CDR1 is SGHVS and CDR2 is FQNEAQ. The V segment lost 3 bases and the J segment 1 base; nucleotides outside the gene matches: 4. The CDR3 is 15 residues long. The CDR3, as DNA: TGTGCCAGCAGCTTGGGAGCGGGGGGTTCCTACGAGCAGTACTTC. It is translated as CASSLGAGGSYEQYF. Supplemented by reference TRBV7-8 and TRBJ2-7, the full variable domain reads GAGVSQSPRYKVAKRGQDVALRCDPISGHVSLFWYQQALGQGPEFLTYFQNEAQLDKSGLPSDRFFAERPEGSVSTLKIQRTQQEDSAVYLCASSLGAGGSYEQYFGPGTRLTVT.

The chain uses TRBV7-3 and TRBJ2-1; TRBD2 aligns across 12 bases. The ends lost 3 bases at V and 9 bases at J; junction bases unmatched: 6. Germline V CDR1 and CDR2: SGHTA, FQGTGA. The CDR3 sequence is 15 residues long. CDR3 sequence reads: CASSLTSGGSSEQFF. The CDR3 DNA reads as TGTGCCAGCAGCTTGACTAGCGGGGGATCTTCTGAGCAGTTCTTC.

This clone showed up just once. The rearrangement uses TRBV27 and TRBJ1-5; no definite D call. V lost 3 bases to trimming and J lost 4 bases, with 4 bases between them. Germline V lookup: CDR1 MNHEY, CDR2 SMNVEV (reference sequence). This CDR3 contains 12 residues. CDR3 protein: CASSFVNQPQHF. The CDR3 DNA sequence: TGTGCCAGCAGTTTTGTAAATCAGCCCCAGCATTTT.

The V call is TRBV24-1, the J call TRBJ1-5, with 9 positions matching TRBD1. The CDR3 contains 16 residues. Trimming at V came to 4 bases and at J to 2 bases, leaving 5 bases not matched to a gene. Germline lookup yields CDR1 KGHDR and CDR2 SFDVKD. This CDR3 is CATSDPGQGGNQPQHF. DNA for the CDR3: TGTGCCACCAGTGACCCGGGACAGGGTGGCAATCAGCCCCAGCATTTT.

The CDR3 spells CASSSAEGVYGYTF. In nucleotides, the CDR3 is TGTGCCAGCAGCTCGGCGGAGGGTGTCTATGGCTACACCTTC. V and J are TRBV9 and TRBJ1-2; D gene ambiguous. V lost 4 bases, J lost 4 bases, and 14 bases lay in between. The CDR3 covers 14 residues. From germline, CDR1 is SGDLS and CDR2 YYNGEE. The full variable domain, its missing parts supplied by reference TRBV9 and TRBJ1-2, is DSGVTQTPKHLITATGQRVTLRCSPRSGDLSVYWYQQSLDQGLQFLIQYYNGEERAKGNILERFSAQQFPDLHSELNLSSLELGDSALYFCASSSAEGVYGYTFGSGTRLTVV.

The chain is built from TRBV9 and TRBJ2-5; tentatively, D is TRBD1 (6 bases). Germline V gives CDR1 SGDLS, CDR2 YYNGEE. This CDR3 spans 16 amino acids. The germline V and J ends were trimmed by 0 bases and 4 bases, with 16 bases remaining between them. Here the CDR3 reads CASSVEAGVVSETQYF. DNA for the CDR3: TGTGCCAGCAGCGTAGAGGCAGGGGTGGTTTCAGAGACCCAGTACTTC.

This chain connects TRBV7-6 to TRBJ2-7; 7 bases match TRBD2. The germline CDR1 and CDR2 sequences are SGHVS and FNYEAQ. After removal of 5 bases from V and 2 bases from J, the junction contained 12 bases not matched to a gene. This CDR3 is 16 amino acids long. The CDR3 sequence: CASSPGGAGPTYEQYV. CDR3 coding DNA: TGTGCCAGCAGCCCCGGCGGAGCGGGGCCGACCTACGAGCAGTACGTC.

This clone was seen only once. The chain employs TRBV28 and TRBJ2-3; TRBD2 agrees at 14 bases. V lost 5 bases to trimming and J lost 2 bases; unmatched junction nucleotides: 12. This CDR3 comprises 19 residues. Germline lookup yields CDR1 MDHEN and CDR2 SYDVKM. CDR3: CASSPNARLAGGNTDTQYF. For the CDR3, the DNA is TGTGCCAGCAGTCCTAACGCGCGACTAGCGGGAGGGAACACAGATACGCAGTATTTT.

The CDR3 DNA follows: TGTGCCAGCAGCCCCGGGACAGGGGGTATGGCTTTCTTT. As protein: CASSPGTGGMAFF. The chain couples TRBV7-3 to TRBJ1-1; 11 bases line up with TRBD1. The CDR3 is 13 amino acids. Losses at the gene ends were 5 bases for V and 11 bases for J; bases not matched to a gene: 7. Germline V lookup: CDR1 SGHTA, CDR2 FQGTGA.

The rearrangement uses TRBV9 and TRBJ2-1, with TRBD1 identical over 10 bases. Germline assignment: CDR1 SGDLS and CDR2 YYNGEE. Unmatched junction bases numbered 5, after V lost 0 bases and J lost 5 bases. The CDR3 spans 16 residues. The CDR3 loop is CASSVEKGTGDNEQFF. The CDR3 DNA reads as TGTGCCAGCAGCGTAGAAAAAGGGACAGGGGACAATGAGCAGTTCTTC.

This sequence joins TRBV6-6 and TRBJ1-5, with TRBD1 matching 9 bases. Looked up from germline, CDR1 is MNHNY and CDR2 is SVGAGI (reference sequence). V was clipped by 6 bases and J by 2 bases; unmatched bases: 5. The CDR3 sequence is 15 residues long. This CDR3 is CASRIQGAGNQPQHF. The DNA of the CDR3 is TGTGCCAGCAGGATACAGGGGGCTGGCAATCAGCCCCAGCATTTT.

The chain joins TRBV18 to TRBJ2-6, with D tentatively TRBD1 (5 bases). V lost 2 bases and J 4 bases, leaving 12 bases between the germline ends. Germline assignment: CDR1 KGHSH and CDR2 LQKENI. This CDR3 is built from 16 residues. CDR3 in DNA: TGTGCCAGCTCACCAAGGGCAGGGAACGGGGCCAACGTCCTGACTTTC. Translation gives CASSPRAGNGANVLTF.

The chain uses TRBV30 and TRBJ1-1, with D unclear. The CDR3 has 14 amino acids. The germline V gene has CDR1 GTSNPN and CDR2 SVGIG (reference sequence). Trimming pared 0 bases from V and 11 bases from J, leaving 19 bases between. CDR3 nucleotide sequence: TGTGCCTGGAGTGTACGTGTGCCCCTCGGCGGGGCTTTCTTT. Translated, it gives CAWSVRVPLGGAFF. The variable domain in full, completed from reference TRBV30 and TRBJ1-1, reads SQTIHQWPATLVQPVGSPLSLECTVEGTSNPNLYWYRQAAGRGLQLLFYSVGIGQISSEVPQNLSASRPQDRQFILSSKKLLLSDSGFYLCAWSVRVPLGGAFFGQGTRLTVV.

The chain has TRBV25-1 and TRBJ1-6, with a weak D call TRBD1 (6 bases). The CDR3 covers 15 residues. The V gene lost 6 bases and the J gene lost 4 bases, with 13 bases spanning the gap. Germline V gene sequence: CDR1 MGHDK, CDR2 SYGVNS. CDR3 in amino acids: CASSPGGFYNSPLHF. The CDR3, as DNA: TGTGCCAGCAGCCCGGGGGGCTTTTATAATTCACCCCTCCACTTT.

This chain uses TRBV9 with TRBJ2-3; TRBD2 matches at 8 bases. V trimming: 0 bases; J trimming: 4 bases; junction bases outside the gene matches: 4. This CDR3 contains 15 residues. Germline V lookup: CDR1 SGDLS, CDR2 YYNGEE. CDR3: CASSVGPGGADTQYF. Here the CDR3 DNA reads TGTGCCAGCAGCGTAGGCCCGGGGGGGGCAGATACGCAGTATTTT. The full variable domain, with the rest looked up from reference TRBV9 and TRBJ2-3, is DSGVTQTPKHLITATGQRVTLRCSPRSGDLSVYWYQQSLDQGLQFLIQYYNGEERAKGNILERFSAQQFPDLHSELNLSSLELGDSALYFCASSVGPGGADTQYFGPGTRLTVL.

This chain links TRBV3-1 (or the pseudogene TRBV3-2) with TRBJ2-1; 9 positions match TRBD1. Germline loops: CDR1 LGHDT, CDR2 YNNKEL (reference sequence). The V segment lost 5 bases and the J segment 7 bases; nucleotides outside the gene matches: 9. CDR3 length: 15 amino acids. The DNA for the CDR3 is TGTGCCAGCAGCGGTACAGGGGGCTTAAGGAATGAGCAGTTCTTC. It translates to CASSGTGGLRNEQFF.